This TCR beta chain was sequenced in a study of T cells after yellow fever vaccination. Study context: Researchers used SMART-Seq v4 Ultra Low Input to prepare fractions that had low cell numbers. Study findings and constraints: Peaking on day 5 versus 15, the secondary response was faster but weaker. Boosting was followed by the reappearance of most primary-vaccination clones (just under 97% CD4, 85% to 90% CD8). Only a small proportion of the clonotypes turned up in both the CD4 and the CD8 compartments, likely arising from convergent recombination.

V was clipped by 2 bases and J by 5 bases; unmatched bases: 8. The germline CDR1 and CDR2 sequences are SGDLS and YYNGEE. This CDR3 contains 15 residues. MiXCR was run by TCRdb on the 5' RACE reads, yielding one entry per CDR3 protein. Of a few hundred thousand distinct CDR3 sequences in the sample, around 19% were seen once. For this clonotype: The antigen is undetermined.

The rearrangement uses TRBV9 and TRBJ2-5; 8 bases agree with TRBD2. This clonotype was obtained from a man aged 18-30 years who received the YFV17D yellow fever vaccine. The specimen comprised PBMCs, sampled before the yellow fever booster vaccination. Written as DNA, the CDR3 is TGTGCCAGCAGCGTGGGGGAGCGGGGGAGGGAGACCCAGTACTTC. Protein product: CASSVGERGRETQYF.